A selection of T cell receptor beta chains follows, all from one sample in a study of identical twins. Using its own MiXCR run on the 5' RACE reads, TCRdb lists one record per CDR3 protein. Among 450,000 to 600,000 distinct CDR3 sequences listed, around 22% were seen once. These data also featured in a second study, about yellow fever vaccine responses in identical twins.

Material for sequencing was CD4+ T cells sorted from blood. The receptor set was obtained from a woman younger than 30 in good health. The CDR3 runs from the conserved cysteine through the conserved F or W. Each record gives: J gene, clone size, V gene, D gene, CDR3 DNA, CDR3 protein. D genes are given only for firm matches. Not every row has a clone size; where given, it reads once, few, many or a size class.

j_gene: TRBJ1-4
abundance: .
v_gene: TRBV4-1
d_gene: .
CDR3nt: TGCGCCAGCAGCCAAACGCCCGCAACTAATGAAAAACTGTTTTTT
CDR3aa: CASSQTPATNEKLFF

j_gene: TRBJ2-1
abundance: .
v_gene: TRBV18
d_gene: .
CDR3nt: TGTGCCAGCTCATCGGGGCAGTTCTTC
CDR3aa: CASSSGQFF

j_gene: TRBJ1-4
abundance: .
v_gene: TRBV2
d_gene: TRBD1
CDR3nt: TGTGCCAGCAGCGGGGACAGGGATGAAAAACTGTTTTTT
CDR3aa: CASSGDRDEKLFF

j_gene: TRBJ1-1
abundance: .
v_gene: TRBV18
d_gene: .
CDR3nt: TGTGCCAGCTCAGCCTTACAGGGCCGTCGGACTGAAGCTTTCTTT
CDR3aa: CASSALQGRRTEAFF

j_gene: TRBJ2-2
abundance: .
v_gene: TRBV20-1
d_gene: .
CDR3nt: TGCAGTGCTAGAGATGGTGGCTATGACACCGGGGAGCTGTTTTTT
CDR3aa: CSARDGGYDTGELFF

j_gene: TRBJ2-2
abundance: few
v_gene: TRBV10-3
d_gene: TRBD2
CDR3nt: TGTGCCATCAGGGCGCCCGGGACTAGCGGAAACACCGGGGAGCTGTTTTTT
CDR3aa: CAIRAPGTSGNTGELFF

j_gene: TRBJ1-1
abundance: many
v_gene: TRBV5-1
d_gene: .
CDR3nt: TGCGCCAGCAGCTTGGAGGGCGGGCAGAACACTGAAGCTTTCTTT
CDR3aa: CASSLEGGQNTEAFF

j_gene: TRBJ2-1
abundance: .
v_gene: TRBV4-2
d_gene: .
CDR3nt: TGTGCCAGCAGCCAAGATGGCCTCTTAAACAATGAGCAGTTCTTC
CDR3aa: CASSQDGLLNNEQFF

j_gene: TRBJ2-7
abundance: .
v_gene: TRBV12-3/TRBV12-4
d_gene: TRBD2
CDR3nt: TGTGCCAGCAGTCCTCCGGGACTAGCGGACTACGAGCAGTACTTC
CDR3aa: CASSPPGLADYEQYF

j_gene: TRBJ1-2
abundance: .
v_gene: TRBV7-9
d_gene: TRBD1
CDR3nt: TGTGCCAGCAGTGATCCGACAGGGCACGGCTACACCTTC
CDR3aa: CASSDPTGHGYTF

j_gene: TRBJ2-3
abundance: .
v_gene: TRBV20-1
d_gene: .
CDR3nt: TGCAGTGCTATGGGACTTCAGCAAAGCACAGATACGCAGTATTTT
CDR3aa: CSAMGLQQSTDTQYF

j_gene: TRBJ2-2
abundance: few
v_gene: TRBV12-5
d_gene: .
CDR3nt: TGTGCTAGTGGTCCCTCCGCGCCCGGGGAGCTGTTTTTT
CDR3aa: CASGPSAPGELFF

j_gene: TRBJ2-5
abundance: few
v_gene: TRBV20-1
d_gene: TRBD1
CDR3nt: TGCAGTGCTCGCCGACAGGGCGAAGAGACCCAGTACTTC
CDR3aa: CSARRQGEETQYF

j_gene: TRBJ2-5
abundance: .
v_gene: TRBV29-1
d_gene: TRBD1
CDR3nt: TGCAGCGTTGAGGATGAGACAGGGCAAGAGACCCAGTACTTC
CDR3aa: CSVEDETGQETQYF

j_gene: TRBJ1-1
abundance: .
v_gene: TRBV7-9
d_gene: TRBD1
CDR3nt: TGTGCCAGCAGTCCACAGGGGATCACTGAAGCTTTCTTT
CDR3aa: CASSPQGITEAFF

j_gene: TRBJ2-7
abundance: few
v_gene: TRBV3-1
d_gene: TRBD2
CDR3nt: TGTGCCAGCAGCCAGGGGGCTAGCGGGAGCTCCTACGAGCAGTACTTC
CDR3aa: CASSQGASGSSYEQYF

j_gene: TRBJ2-3
abundance: .
v_gene: TRBV7-2
d_gene: TRBD2
CDR3nt: TGTGCCAGCAGCCTGAGGGATTCTGGGACTAGAATAGATACGCAGTATTTT
CDR3aa: CASSLRDSGTRIDTQYF

j_gene: TRBJ2-3
abundance: .
v_gene: TRBV5-1
d_gene: TRBD2
CDR3nt: TGCGCCAGCTCGACGGCTAGCGGGGGGGCCCAGACAGATACGCAGTATTTT
CDR3aa: CASSTASGGAQTDTQYF

j_gene: TRBJ2-7
abundance: .
v_gene: TRBV12-3/TRBV12-4
d_gene: TRBD2
CDR3nt: TGTGCCAGCAGTTTCGGCGGGAGCGCCAACTACGAGCAGTACTTC
CDR3aa: CASSFGGSANYEQYF

j_gene: TRBJ2-4
abundance: few
v_gene: TRBV2
d_gene: .
CDR3nt: TGTGCCAGCAGTGTCAACATTCAGTACTTC
CDR3aa: CASSVNIQYF

j_gene: TRBJ2-3
abundance: .
v_gene: TRBV10-3
d_gene: TRBD1
CDR3nt: TGTGCCATCAGCCCCAGGGGGAACCCAGATACGCAGTATTTT
CDR3aa: CAISPRGNPDTQYF

j_gene: TRBJ2-3
abundance: .
v_gene: TRBV11-2
d_gene: TRBD2
CDR3nt: TGTGCCAGCAGCCGCGCGACTAGCGGGGGCAAAGATACGCAGTATTTT
CDR3aa: CASSRATSGGKDTQYF

j_gene: TRBJ2-3
abundance: .
v_gene: TRBV3-1
d_gene: .
CDR3nt: TGTGCCAGCAGCCAAGGACCTACCAGCACAGATACGCAGTATTTT
CDR3aa: CASSQGPTSTDTQYF

j_gene: TRBJ2-1
abundance: few
v_gene: TRBV5-1
d_gene: .
CDR3nt: TGCGCCAGCAGAGAATCAGGAGCCTCGGGCTACAATGAGCAGTTCTTC
CDR3aa: CASRESGASGYNEQFF

j_gene: TRBJ2-3
abundance: .
v_gene: TRBV15
d_gene: .
CDR3nt: TGTGCCACCAGCAGAGATCGGTCGGATACGCAGTATTTT
CDR3aa: CATSRDRSDTQYF

j_gene: TRBJ2-2
abundance: .
v_gene: TRBV7-9
d_gene: .
CDR3nt: TGTGCCAGCAGCTCCCTAAAAAAGGGGCGCGGGACCGGGGAGCTGTTTTTT
CDR3aa: CASSSLKKGRGTGELFF